This TCR beta chain was obtained from a study of CD8 T cells in ankylosing spondylitis. Study conclusions and caveats: Some motif variants had been reported before (in reactive arthritis synovial fluid and blood).

Researchers built TCR beta libraries using quantitative 5'-RACE with molecular barcodes. Each CDR3 protein is one row after TCRdb ran MiXCR on the 5' RACE reads. The sample records hundreds of thousands of distinct CDR3 sequences, around a quarter being singletons. This clonotype came up many times. What it binds is unknown. Material for sequencing was blood, either unsorted or a sorted T cell fraction (not recorded which). This TCR was sampled from a male donor with ankylosing spondylitis or in good health (not recorded which).

This chain's CDR3 is CASLRGSITDTQYF. The DNA of the CDR3 is TGTGCCTCCTTGCGAGGGTCGATCACAGATACGCAGTATTTT. This chain uses TRBV5-6 with TRBJ2-3; D is perhaps TRBD2 (5 bases). This CDR3 is 14 amino acids long. Germline CDR1 SGHDT, CDR2 YYEEEE. Trimming stripped 10 bases from V and 2 bases from J, with 17 bases between.